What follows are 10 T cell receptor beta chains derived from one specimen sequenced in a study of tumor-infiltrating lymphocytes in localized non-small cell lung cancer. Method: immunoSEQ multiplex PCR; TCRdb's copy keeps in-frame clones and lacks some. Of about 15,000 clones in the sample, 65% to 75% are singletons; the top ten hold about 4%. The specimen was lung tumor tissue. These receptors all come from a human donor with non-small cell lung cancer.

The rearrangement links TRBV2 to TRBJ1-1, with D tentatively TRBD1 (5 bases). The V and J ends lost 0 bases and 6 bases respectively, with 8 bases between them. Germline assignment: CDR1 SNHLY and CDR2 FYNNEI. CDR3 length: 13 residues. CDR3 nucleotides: TGTGCCAGCAGTGAAGCGAGGGGATCTGAAGCTTTCTTT. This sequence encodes CASSEARGSEAFF.

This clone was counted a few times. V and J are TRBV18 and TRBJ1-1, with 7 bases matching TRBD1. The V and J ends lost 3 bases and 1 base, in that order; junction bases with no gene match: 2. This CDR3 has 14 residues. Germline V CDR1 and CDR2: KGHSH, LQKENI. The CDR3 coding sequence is TGTGCCAGCTCACCCCGGACAGGGAACACTGAAGCTTTCTTT. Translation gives CASSPRTGNTEAFF.

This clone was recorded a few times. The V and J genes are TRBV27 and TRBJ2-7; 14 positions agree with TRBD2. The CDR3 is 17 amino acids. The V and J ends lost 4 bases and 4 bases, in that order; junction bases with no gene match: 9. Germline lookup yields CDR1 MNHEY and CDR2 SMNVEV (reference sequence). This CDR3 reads CASSSRLAGGPKYEQYF. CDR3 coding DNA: TGTGCCAGCAGTTCCAGACTAGCGGGAGGGCCGAAGTACGAGCAGTACTTC.

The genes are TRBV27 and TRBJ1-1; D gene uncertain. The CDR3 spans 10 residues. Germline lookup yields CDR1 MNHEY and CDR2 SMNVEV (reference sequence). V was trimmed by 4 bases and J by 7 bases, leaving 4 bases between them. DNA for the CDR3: TGTGCCAGCAGTTCATATGAAGCTTTCTTT. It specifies CASSSYEAFF.

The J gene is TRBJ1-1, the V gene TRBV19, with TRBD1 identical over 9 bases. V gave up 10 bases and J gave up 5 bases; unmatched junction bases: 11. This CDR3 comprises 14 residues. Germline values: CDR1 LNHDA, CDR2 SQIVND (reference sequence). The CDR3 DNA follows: TGTGCCACCATGGGACAGGGAGGAATTACTGAAGCTTTCTTT. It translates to CATMGQGGITEAFF.

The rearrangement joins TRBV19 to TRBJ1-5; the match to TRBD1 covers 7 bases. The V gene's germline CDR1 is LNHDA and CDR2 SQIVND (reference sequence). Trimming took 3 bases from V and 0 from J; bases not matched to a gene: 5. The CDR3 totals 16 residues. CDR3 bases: TGTGCCAGTAGTATCCGGGGACAGTCTAGCAATCAGCCCCAGCATTTT. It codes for CASSIRGQSSNQPQHF.

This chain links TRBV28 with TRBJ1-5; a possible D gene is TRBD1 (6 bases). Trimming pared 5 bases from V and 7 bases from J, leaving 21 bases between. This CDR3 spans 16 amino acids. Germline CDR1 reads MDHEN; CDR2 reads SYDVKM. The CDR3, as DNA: TGTGCCAGCAGTCCAACAACAGGGTCTCAGGGGCAGCCCCAGCATTTT. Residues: CASSPTTGSQGQPQHF.

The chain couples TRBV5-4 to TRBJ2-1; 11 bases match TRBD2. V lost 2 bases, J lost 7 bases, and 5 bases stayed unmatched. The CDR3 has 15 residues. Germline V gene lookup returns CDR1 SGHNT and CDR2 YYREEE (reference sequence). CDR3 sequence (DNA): TGTGCCAGCAGCTTAACTAGCGGGAGTTTAAATGAGCAGTTCTTC. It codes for CASSLTSGSLNEQFF.

The CDR3 loop reads CASRPPRGGTEAFF. The DNA of the CDR3 is TGTGCCAGCAGACCACCGCGGGGAGGCACTGAAGCTTTCTTT. This sequence joins TRBV28 and TRBJ1-1; D gene uncertain. Germline-derived CDR1 and CDR2 are MDHEN and SYDVKM. The CDR3 loop spans 14 amino acids. Trimming stripped 6 bases from V and 4 bases from J, with 15 bases between.

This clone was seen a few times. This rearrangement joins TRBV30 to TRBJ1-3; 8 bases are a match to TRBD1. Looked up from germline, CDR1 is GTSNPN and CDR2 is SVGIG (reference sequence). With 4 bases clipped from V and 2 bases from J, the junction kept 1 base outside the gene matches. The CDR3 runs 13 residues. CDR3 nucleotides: TGTGCCTGGAAACAGGGGGCTGGAAACACCATATATTTT. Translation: CAWKQGAGNTIYF.